Included here is one T cell receptor beta chain sequence, with context. Its antigen is not known. Sequencing was performed with immunoSEQ multiplex PCR; in TCRdb, only in-frame clones are kept and a portion is missing. The sample shows thousands of clones, about 33% of them seen only once. Atypia-free adjacent lung was sampled at least 2 cm beyond the tumor margin. The data belong to a study of T cells in localized non-small cell lung cancer. Findings and caveats of the study: Adjacent lung held a median roughly 60 of the top 100 tumor clones. Uninvolved neighboring lung showed the greatest T cell clonality, exceeding tumor.

V shed 5 bases and J 1 base; nucleotides not matched to a gene: 8. This CDR3 region has 15 residues. Germline V lookup: CDR1 SGDLS, CDR2 YYNGEE. This sample comprised normal lung tissue next to the tumor, obtained before any cancer treatment. The chain links TRBV9 to TRBJ1-1; 7 nucleotides line up with TRBD1. The receptor was isolated from a woman aged 35 to 70 with stage I lung adenocarcinoma. In nucleotides, the CDR3 is TGTGCCAGCAGGGAACAGGGACAGCCGAACACTGAAGCTTTCTTT. It codes for CASREQGQPNTEAFF.